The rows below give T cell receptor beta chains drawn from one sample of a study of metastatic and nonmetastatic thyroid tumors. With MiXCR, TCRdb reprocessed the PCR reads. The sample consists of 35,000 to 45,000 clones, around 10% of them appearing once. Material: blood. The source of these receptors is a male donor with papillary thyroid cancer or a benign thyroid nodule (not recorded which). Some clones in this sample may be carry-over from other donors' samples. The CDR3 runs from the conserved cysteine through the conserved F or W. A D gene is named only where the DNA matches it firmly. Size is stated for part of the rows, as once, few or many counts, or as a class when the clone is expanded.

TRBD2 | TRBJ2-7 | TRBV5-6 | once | CASSLAEWEGEQYF | TGTGCCAGCAGCTTGGCCGAGTGGGAGGGCGAGCAGTACTTC
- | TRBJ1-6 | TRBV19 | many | CASSRLGRYNSPLHF | TGTGCCAGTAGCCGCTTGGGGAGGTATAATTCACCCCTCCACTTT
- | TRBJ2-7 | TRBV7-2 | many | CASSQGYYEQYF | TGTGCCAGCAGTCAAGGTTACTACGAGCAGTACTTC
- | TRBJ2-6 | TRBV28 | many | CASSFSGTGANVLTF | TGTGCCAGCAGTTTCTCCGGGACTGGGGCCAACGTCCTGACTTTC
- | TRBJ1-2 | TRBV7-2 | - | CASSPGVTNFYGYTF | TGTGCCAGCAGCCCAGGGGTCACCAATTTCTATGGCTACACCTTC
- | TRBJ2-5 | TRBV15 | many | CATSRWDSTETQYF | TGTGCCACCAGCAGATGGGACTCAACTGAGACCCAGTACTTC
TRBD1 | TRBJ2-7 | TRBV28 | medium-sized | CASSSGQVSYEQYF | TGTGCCAGCAGTTCGGGACAGGTCTCCTACGAGCAGTACTTC
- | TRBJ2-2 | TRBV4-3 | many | CASSLGDLYTGELFF | TGCGCCAGCAGCCTTGGGGACCTATACACCGGGGAGCTGTTTTTT
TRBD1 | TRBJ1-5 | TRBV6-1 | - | CASIAPGTGGGNQPQHF | TGTGCCAGCATCGCCCCCGGGACAGGGGGCGGCAATCAGCCCCAGCATTTT
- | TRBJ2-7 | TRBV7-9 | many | CASSLDTNRFYEQYF | TGTGCCAGCAGCTTGGACACGAATAGATTTTACGAGCAGTACTTC
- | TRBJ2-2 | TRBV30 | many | CAWTRGDQNAGELFF | TGTGCCTGGACCAGGGGGGACCAAAATGCCGGGGAGCTGTTTTTT
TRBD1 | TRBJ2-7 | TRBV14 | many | CASSLGTAVIYEQYF | TGTGCCAGCAGCCTAGGGACAGCAGTGATCTACGAGCAGTACTTC
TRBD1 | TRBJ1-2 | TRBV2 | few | CASSRGQEYYGYTF | TGTGCCAGCAGTCGGGGACAGGAATACTATGGCTACACCTTC
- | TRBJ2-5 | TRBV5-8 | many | CASSLQGWETQYF | TGTGCCAGCAGCCTACAGGGTTGGGAGACCCAGTACTTC
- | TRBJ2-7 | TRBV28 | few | CASSLGGDGVEQYF | TGTGCCAGCAGCCTAGGGGGTGACGGGGTGGAGCAGTACTTC
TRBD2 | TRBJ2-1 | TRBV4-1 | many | CASSRGLAGARGEQFF | TGCGCCAGCAGCCGAGGACTAGCGGGTGCCCGGGGTGAGCAGTTCTTC
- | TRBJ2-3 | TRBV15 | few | CATSRAYSTDTQYF | TGTGCCACCAGCAGAGCTTATAGCACAGATACGCAGTATTTT
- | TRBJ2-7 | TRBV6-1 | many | CASRPVGVVALMFEQYF | TGTGCCAGCAGACCCGTAGGGGTAGTCGCTCTAATGTTCGAGCAGTACTTC
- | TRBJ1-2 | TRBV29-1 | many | CSVEGGWYGYTF | TGCAGCGTTGAGGGGGGCTGGTATGGCTACACCTTC
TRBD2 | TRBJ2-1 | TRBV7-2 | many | CASRAGVGEQFF | TGTGCCAGCAGAGCGGGAGTTGGTGAGCAGTTCTTC
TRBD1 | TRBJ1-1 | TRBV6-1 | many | CASSPGTGGYTEAFF | TGTGCCAGCAGCCCCGGGACAGGGGGCTACACTGAAGCTTTCTTT
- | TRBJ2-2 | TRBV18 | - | CASSPPGGLNTGELFF | TGTGCCAGCTCACCACCCGGGGGTTTGAACACCGGGGAGCTGTTTTTT
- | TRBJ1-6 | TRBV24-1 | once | CATSARGDFPGAHNSPLHF | TGTGCCACCAGTGCCCGGGGGGACTTTCCAGGGGCCCATAATTCACCCCTCCACTTT
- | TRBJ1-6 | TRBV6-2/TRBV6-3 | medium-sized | CASSFGGHSPLHF | TGTGCCAGCAGTTTTGGGGGTCACTCACCCCTCCACTTT
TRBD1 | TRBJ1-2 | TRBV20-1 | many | CSAREGQGWGGGF | TGCAGTGCTAGAGAGGGACAGGGCTGGGGTGGGGGTTTC
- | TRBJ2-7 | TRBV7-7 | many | CASSLARNYEQYF | TGTGCTAGCAGCTTAGCGCGCAACTACGAGCAGTACTTC
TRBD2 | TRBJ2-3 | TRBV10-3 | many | CAISPSLLAGGPTDTQYF | TGTGCCATCAGTCCGTCCCTACTAGCGGGAGGTCCCACAGATACGCAGTATTTT
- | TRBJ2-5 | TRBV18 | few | CASSSYRDSQETQYF | TGTGCCAGCTCATCATACCGGGACTCACAAGAGACCCAGTACTTC
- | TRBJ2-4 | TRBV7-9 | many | CASSSQETKNIQYF | TGTGCCAGCAGCTCACAGGAAACCAAAAACATTCAGTACTTC